This TCR beta chain was recovered during a study of T cell responses to AZD1222 COVID-19 vaccine. Profiled with immunoSEQ multiplex PCR; TCRdb holds only in-frame clones, not every one. Of roughly 150,000 clones in the sample, 90% to 95% were seen once. The V gene's germline CDR1 is MDHEN and CDR2 SYDVKM. Unmatched junction bases numbered 7, after V lost 6 bases and J lost 4 bases. The CDR3 totals 14 residues. The TCR sequence derives from an adult who received the AZD1222 COVID-19 vaccine. The source material was peripheral blood, sampled 28 days after the second AZD1222 dose. V is TRBV28 and J is TRBJ1-2; 8 bases agree with TRBD1. The CDR3 here is CASRRQGNLYGYTF. DNA for the CDR3: TGTGCCAGCAGACGACAGGGGAATCTCTATGGCTACACCTTC.